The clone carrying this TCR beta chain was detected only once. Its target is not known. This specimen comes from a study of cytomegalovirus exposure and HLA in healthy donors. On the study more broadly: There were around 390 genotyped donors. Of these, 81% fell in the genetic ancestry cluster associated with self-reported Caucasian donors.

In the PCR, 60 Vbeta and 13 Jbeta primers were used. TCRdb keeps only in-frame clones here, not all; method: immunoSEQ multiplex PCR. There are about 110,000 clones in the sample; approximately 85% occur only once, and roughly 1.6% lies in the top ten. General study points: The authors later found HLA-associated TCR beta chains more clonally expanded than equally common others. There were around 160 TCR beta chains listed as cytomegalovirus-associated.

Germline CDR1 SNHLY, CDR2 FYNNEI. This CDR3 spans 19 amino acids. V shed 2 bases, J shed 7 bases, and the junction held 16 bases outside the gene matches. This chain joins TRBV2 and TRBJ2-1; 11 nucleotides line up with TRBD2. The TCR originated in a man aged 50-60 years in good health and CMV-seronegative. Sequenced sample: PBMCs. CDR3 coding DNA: TGTGCCAGCAGTGAATCCACCTTAGGGCTAGCGGGGGGAGCTAATGAGCAGTTCTTC. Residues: CASSESTLGLAGGANEQFF.